This T cell receptor (beta chain) came from a study of shared clonotypes between healthy human individuals. This clone was seen just once. Cells designated naive CD8 were CD45RO-negative and were positively selected for CCR7, with terminally differentiated effector memory CD45RA+ cells excluded. CDR1 and CDR2 (germline): SQVTM, ANQGSEA. CDR3 size: 11 residues. V lost 3 bases to trimming and J lost 2 bases, with 4 bases between them. Repertoires were generated with immunoSEQ multiplex PCR, while TCRdb's copy carries only in-frame clones and drops some. The data hold approximately 2,000,000 clones, with around 93% observed a single time.

The J gene is TRBJ2-5, the V gene TRBV29-1; D remains ambiguous. The clonotype was recovered from a man aged 18 to 29 in good health. Some clones in this sample may be carry-over from other donors' samples. The sample consisted of naive CD8+ T cells from PBMCs. CDR3 region: CSVEMQETQYF. As DNA, the CDR3 is TGCAGCGTTGAGATGCAAGAGACCCAGTACTTC.